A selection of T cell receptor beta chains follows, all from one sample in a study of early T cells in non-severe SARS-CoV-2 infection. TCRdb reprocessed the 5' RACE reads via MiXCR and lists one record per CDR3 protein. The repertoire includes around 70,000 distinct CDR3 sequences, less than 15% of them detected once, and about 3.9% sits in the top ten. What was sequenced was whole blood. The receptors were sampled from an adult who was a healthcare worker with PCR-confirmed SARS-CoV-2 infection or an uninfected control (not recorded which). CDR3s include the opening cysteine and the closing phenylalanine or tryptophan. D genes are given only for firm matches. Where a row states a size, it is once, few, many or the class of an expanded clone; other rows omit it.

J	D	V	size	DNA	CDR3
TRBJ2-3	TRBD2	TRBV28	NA	TGTGCCAGCACGGCGGGAGGCGGAAATACGCAGTATTTT	CASTAGGGNTQYF
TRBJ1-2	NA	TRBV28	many	TGTGCCAGCAGTTCCCCTGCCGTTGGCTACACCTTC	CASSSPAVGYTF
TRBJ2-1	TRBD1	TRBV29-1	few	TGCAGCGTTGTCGGGGACAGGTTAACCTACAATGAGCAGTTCTTC	CSVVGDRLTYNEQFF
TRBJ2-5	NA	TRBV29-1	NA	TGCAGCGTTGAATGGGCTAGCCAAGAGACCCAGTACTTC	CSVEWASQETQYF
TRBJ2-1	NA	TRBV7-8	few	TGTGCCAGCAGCCCAAAGGGACCTACCTCGAAGGGGAATGAGCAGTTCTTC	CASSPKGPTSKGNEQFF
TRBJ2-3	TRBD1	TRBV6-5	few	TGTGCCAGCAGTGATGACAGGGGATTCGGCTTATACACAGATACGCAGTATTTT	CASSDDRGFGLYTDTQYF
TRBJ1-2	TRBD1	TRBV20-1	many	TGCAGTGCTAGAGACGGACAGGGAAAAGGGTCTGGCTACACCTTC	CSARDGQGKGSGYTF
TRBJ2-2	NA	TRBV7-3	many	TGTGCCAGCAGCCTTATAACGAACACCGGGGAGCTGTTTTTT	CASSLITNTGELFF
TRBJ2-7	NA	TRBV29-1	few	TGCAGCGTGGGCTCCTCCTACGAGCAGTACTTC	CSVGSSYEQYF
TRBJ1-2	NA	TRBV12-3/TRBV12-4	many	TGTGCCAGCAGTCCAGCCTTTAACTATGGCTACACCTTC	CASSPAFNYGYTF
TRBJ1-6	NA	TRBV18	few	TGTGCCAGCTCACTGGACAGCTTTGGTTATAATTCACCCCTCCACTTT	CASSLDSFGYNSPLHF
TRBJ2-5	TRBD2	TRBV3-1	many	TGTGCCAGCAGCCACTACACTTTCCAGACTAGCGCGGGAGGTGGAGAGACCCAGTACTTC	CASSHYTFQTSAGGGETQYF
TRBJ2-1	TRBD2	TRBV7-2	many	TGTGCCAGCAGCTTCGTAGCGGGAGTGCGCTTCAATGAGCAGTTCTTC	CASSFVAGVRFNEQFF
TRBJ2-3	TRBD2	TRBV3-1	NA	TGTGCCAGCAGCCACCGAGGGAGGGCCGCAGATACGCAGTATTTT	CASSHRGRAADTQYF
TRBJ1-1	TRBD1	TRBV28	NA	TGTGCCAGCAGTTTCCCCGGGACAGGGCCCCGGGGGAACACTGAAGCTTTCTTT	CASSFPGTGPRGNTEAFF
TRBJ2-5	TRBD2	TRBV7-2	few	TGTGCCAGCAGCCGCGGACTAGCCGAGACCCAGTACTTC	CASSRGLAETQYF
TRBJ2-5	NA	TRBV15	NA	TGTGCCACCAGCAGAGACCCAGGGGCGTATGGGGAGACCCAGTACTTC	CATSRDPGAYGETQYF
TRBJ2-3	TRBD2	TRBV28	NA	TGTGCCAGCAGCCGGACTAGCGGGAGGAAGGCAGATACGCAGTATTTT	CASSRTSGRKADTQYF
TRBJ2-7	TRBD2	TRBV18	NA	TGTGCCAGCTCTCCCCTGACTAGCAGCCACGAGCAGTACTTC	CASSPLTSSHEQYF
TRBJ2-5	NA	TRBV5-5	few	TGTGCCAGCAGCGTGGGACCGGAGGGCCAAGAGACCCAGTACTTC	CASSVGPEGQETQYF
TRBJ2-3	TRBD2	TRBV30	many	TGTGCCTGGAACTCTGGCGGGAGTCGGTTTTATACGCAGTATTTT	CAWNSGGSRFYTQYF
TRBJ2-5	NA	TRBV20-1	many	TGCAGTGCTATGGCAGGAGGAGAGACCCAGTACTTC	CSAMAGGETQYF
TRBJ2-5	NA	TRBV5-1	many	TGCGCCAGCAGCTCGTCACCGGACCAAGAGACCCAGTACTTC	CASSSSPDQETQYF
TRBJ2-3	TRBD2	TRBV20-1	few	TGCAGTGCTAGGGGACTAGCCGCATCCGATACGCAGTATTTT	CSARGLAASDTQYF
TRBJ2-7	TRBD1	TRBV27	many	TGTGCCAGCAGTTTGACAGGGGACTACGAGCAGTACTTC	CASSLTGDYEQYF
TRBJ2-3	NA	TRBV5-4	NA	TGTGCCAGCAGCTTGAGGACTCTCGGCGGCACAGATACGCAGTATTTT	CASSLRTLGGTDTQYF
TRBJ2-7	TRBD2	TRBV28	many	TGTGCCAGCAGTGGACTAGCGGGAGGAAGATTCTACGAGCAGTACTTC	CASSGLAGGRFYEQYF
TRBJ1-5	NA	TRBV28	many	TGTATCCGCGGGGGAGGGGACAATCAGCCCCAGCATTTT	CIRGGGDNQPQHF
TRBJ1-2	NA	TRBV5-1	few	TGCGCCAGCAGCTTTATGGACCCCAACGATGGCTACACCTTC	CASSFMDPNDGYTF
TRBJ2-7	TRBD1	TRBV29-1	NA	TGCAGCGTTGAAGATCCAGGGGGCAGGTTCGAGCAGTACTTC	CSVEDPGGRFEQYF
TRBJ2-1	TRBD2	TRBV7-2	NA	TGTGCCAGCAGCTTAGCTAGCGGGAGCGGAAATGAGCAGTTCTTC	CASSLASGSGNEQFF
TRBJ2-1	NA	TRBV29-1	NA	TGCAGTTTCCGAAACAATGAGCAGTTCTTC	CSFRNNEQFF
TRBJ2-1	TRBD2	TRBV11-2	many	TGTGCCAGCAGCTTAATAGCGGGAGGTTACAATGAGCAGTTCTTC	CASSLIAGGYNEQFF
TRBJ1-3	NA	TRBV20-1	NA	TGCAGTGCCCTAAAAACAGGGTCCGGAAACACCATATATTTT	CSALKTGSGNTIYF
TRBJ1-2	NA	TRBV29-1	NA	TGCAGCGTTGAATCGGGGGAAAATGGCTACACCTTC	CSVESGENGYTF
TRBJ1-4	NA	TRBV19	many	TGTGCCAGTAGCCCGAGGAGCCGCGCAACTAATGAAAAACTGTTTTTT	CASSPRSRATNEKLFF
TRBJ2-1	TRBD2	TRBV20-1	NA	TGCAGTGCTAGGTCGACTAGCGGGGGAGACTACAATGAGCAGTTCTTC	CSARSTSGGDYNEQFF
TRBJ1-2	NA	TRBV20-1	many	TGCAGTGCTAGAGATCCCAGGAACCCCTATGGCTACACCTTC	CSARDPRNPYGYTF
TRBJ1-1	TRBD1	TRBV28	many	TGTGCCGGCACCGGGACAGGGGGTCTGAGCACTGAAGCTTTCTTT	CAGTGTGGLSTEAFF
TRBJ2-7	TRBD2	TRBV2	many	TGTGCCAGCAGTGAGGGCGGGAGTGTTTACGAGCAGTACTTC	CASSEGGSVYEQYF
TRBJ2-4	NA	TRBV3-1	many	TGTGCCAGCAGCCAAGGATCGGGCAGGACCAAAAACATTCAGTACTTC	CASSQGSGRTKNIQYF
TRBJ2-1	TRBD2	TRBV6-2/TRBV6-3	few	TGTGCCAGCAGTTACTCGGGGGGAGGGTTCTCCTACAATGAGCAGTTCTTC	CASSYSGGGFSYNEQFF
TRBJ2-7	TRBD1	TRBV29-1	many	TGCAGCGTGGGGACAGGCCCCTACGAGCAGTACTTC	CSVGTGPYEQYF
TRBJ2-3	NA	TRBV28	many	TGTGCCACCCTCGGGGCGCCTCGGGATACGCAGTATTTT	CATLGAPRDTQYF
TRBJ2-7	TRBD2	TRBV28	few	TGTGCCAGCAGTTTCCGACTAGCGGACTACTCCTACGAGCAGTACTTC	CASSFRLADYSYEQYF
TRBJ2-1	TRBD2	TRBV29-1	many	TGCAGCGTGTCCGGGACTAAGAACTACTACAATGAGCAGTTCTTC	CSVSGTKNYYNEQFF
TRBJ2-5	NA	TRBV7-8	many	TGTGCCAGCAGCCTCGGACGGCAACAAGAGACCCAGTACTTC	CASSLGRQQETQYF
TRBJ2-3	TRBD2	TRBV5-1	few	TGCGCCAGCAACCTAGCGGGAGGGCGCACAGATACGCAGTATTTT	CASNLAGGRTDTQYF
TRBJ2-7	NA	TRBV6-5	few	TGTGCCAGCAGTTACGACTCGGGGGATACCTACGAGCAGTACTTC	CASSYDSGDTYEQYF